The text below deals with one T cell receptor (beta chain). Documented treatment: some 20 received Ad26.COV2.S at low or high dose, single or two shots; 5 received placebo; per-sample allocation not given. Each sample was drawn 63 days after the first injection (of vaccine or placebo). From germline, CDR1 is SGHAT and CDR2 FQNNGV. The ends were cut back, 6 bases at V and 0 bases at J, with 11 bases in the middle. The CDR3 consists of 15 residues. These data come from a study of Ad26.COV2.S vaccination and SARS-CoV-2 variants. The table came from immunoSEQ multiplex PCR; TCRdb's copy has only in-frame clones and leaves some out. The repertoire includes about half a million clones, 80% to 90% of them detected once, and about 1.7% sits in the top ten.

The source material was peripheral blood, sampled in a trial of Ad26.COV2.S vaccine versus placebo. This chain connects TRBV11-2 to TRBJ2-2; no clear D gene. The sequence came from a person aged 18-65 years who received the Ad26.COV2.S COVID-19 vaccine or a placebo. The DNA of the CDR3 is TGTGCCAGCAGTAGAAACAGAGCGAACACCGGGGAGCTGTTTTTT. As protein: CASSRNRANTGELFF.